This entry describes one T cell receptor (beta chain). Which antigen it targets is not known. Nothing much larger sits one base from this clone, and base qualities are not available. The CDR3, from cysteine to phenylalanine, totals 14 residues. The entry retains the CDR3 DNA only, 42 bases that are in frame from base 1. V is pruned by 6 bases and J by 7 bases, leaving 8 bases of the junction without a gene match. CDR1 and CDR2, per the germline V gene, are MNHEY and SVGAGI. The method was the immunoSEQ multiplex PCR assay. Imported from immuneACCESS, the table was reduced by TCRdb to in-frame sequences with V and J called. These copies leave out some clones; in studies compared against another copy, an unresolved V gene accounts for under half, and the cause of the remainder is not known. The table for this sample lists about 92,000 clones; 85% to 95% of them were counted only once. 3.5% to 4.5% of the sample lies in the top ten.

The data were obtained in a study of T cell changes during pregnancy in multiple sclerosis (dated by TCRdb to the late 2010s). Describing the broader study: Changes in the T cell repertoire over the course of pregnancy were examined in this study in women with multiple sclerosis.

The sequence came from a female donor with multiple sclerosis, enrolled in a pregnancy study. Sequences were derived from peripheral blood, sampled in the first trimester of pregnancy. The sequence joins TRBV6-5 to TRBJ2-3; TRBD1 agrees with 9 junctional bases. The nucleotide sequence reads TGTGCCAGCAGCGTGGACAGGGGTCGGAATACGCAGTATTTT. This codes for CASSVDRGRNTQYF.